The 14 T cell receptor beta chains in this list originate from one sample, sequenced in a study of beta chain features in type 1 diabetes. Their antigens remain unidentified. Expressed TCRB transcripts were sequenced, since all the RNA that had been isolated was reverse transcribed. The assay was immunoSEQ multiplex PCR, and TCRdb's table has in-frame clones only and misses some. This table has around 250,000 clones, less than 30% appearing once. Findings and limits, study-wide: Shortening that was moderate but significant affected the TCRB CDR3s of Type 1 diabetes patients in all four CD4+ subsets.

The sequenced sample consisted of naive CD4+ T cells from blood. The receptor set was obtained from a woman in her twenties or thirties with type 1 diabetes.

This clone was observed a few times. V is TRBV7-3 and J is TRBJ2-6; D uncertain. Germline V gives CDR1 SGHTA, CDR2 FQGTGA. CDR3 size: 15 residues. V lost 2 bases to trimming and J lost 0 bases, with 5 bases between them. As DNA, the CDR3 is TGTGCCAGCAGCTTAGGCAGCTCTGGGGCCAACGTCCTGACTTTC. It is translated as CASSLGSSGANVLTF.

This chain connects TRBV9 to TRBJ2-5, with D perhaps TRBD2 (5 bases). CDR3 length: 16 amino acids. The V gene lost 4 bases and the J gene lost 1 base, with 17 bases spanning the gap. From germline, CDR1 is SGDLS and CDR2 YYNGEE. DNA of the CDR3: TGTGCCAGCAGCCCCCTGGCGGCGGCGGGCCAAGAGACCCAGTACTTC. It specifies CASSPLAAAGQETQYF.

This clone came up a few times. The V gene is TRBV5-1, the J gene TRBJ2-5; tentatively, D is TRBD1 (5 bases). The V and J ends lost 4 bases and 4 bases respectively, with 11 bases between them. In germline, CDR1 is SGHRS, CDR2 YFSETQ. CDR3 length: 13 residues. This CDR3 reads CASSRDQGETQYF. The CDR3 DNA reads as TGCGCCAGCAGCCGAGACCAGGGAGAGACCCAGTACTTC.

This clone has just a few counts. CDR3 in DNA: TGTGCCTGGAGTCGGGACAGGGTGGCCTATGGCTACACCTTC. Encoded protein: CAWSRDRVAYGYTF. This chain links TRBV30 with TRBJ1-2; 9 bases match TRBD1. After removal of 2 bases from V and 4 bases from J, the junction contained 5 bases not matched to a gene. Germline V gives CDR1 GTSNPN, CDR2 SVGIG (reference sequence). The CDR3 consists of 14 residues.

This clone was seen more than once but under ten times. The chain couples TRBV30 to TRBJ2-3; 11 nucleotides align to TRBD2. The V segment lost 3 bases and the J segment 2 bases; nucleotides outside the gene matches: 1. CDR1 is GTSNPN and CDR2 is SVGIG in the germline V gene (reference sequence). The CDR3 loop spans 14 amino acids. The CDR3 coding sequence is TGTGCCTGGAGACTAGCGGGAGACACAGATACGCAGTATTTT. Translating gives CAWRLAGDTDTQYF.

With respect to this clone: At one end, the junction sequence differs from germline, possibly due to a read error. V is TRBV7-2 and J is TRBJ1-1, with TRBD1 as a possible D gene (6 bases). This CDR3 contains 14 residues. Germline V gene data show CDR1 as SGHTA and CDR2 as FQGNSA. The CDR3 bases are TGTGCCAGCAGCCCCGGACAGCTTGACGGGCGAGCTGTCTTT. Translation gives CASSPGQLDGRAVF.

The chain recombines TRBV7-9 with TRBJ2-1; 7 positions match TRBD2. Per germline, CDR1 SEHNR and CDR2 FQNEAQ (reference sequence). V lost 5 bases to trimming and J lost 7 bases; unmatched junction nucleotides: 11. CDR3 length equals 15 residues. CDR3 coding DNA: TGTGCCAGCAGCCAACTGGGCGGGAGAGGGAATGAGCAGTTCTTC. Translation gives CASSQLGGRGNEQFF.

This clone has just a few counts. The chain uses TRBV6-5 and TRBJ2-7; TRBD1 is a possible D gene (5 bases). CDR3 length equals 14 residues. Trimming removed 0 bases at V and 2 bases at J, with 8 bases between. CDR1 is MNHEY, CDR2 SVGAGI, per germline. The CDR3 DNA is TGTGCCAGCAGTTACTCGTCGACAGCCTACGAGCAGTACTTC. Its protein is CASSYSSTAYEQYF.

This clone showed up just a few times. The rearrangement uses TRBV2 and TRBJ2-1; D uncertain. This CDR3 region has 11 residues. The germline V and J ends were trimmed by 2 bases and 8 bases, with 4 bases remaining between them. The germline V gene encodes CDR1 SNHLY and CDR2 FYNNEI. CDR3 DNA sequence: TGTGCCAGCAGTGAACTATATGAGCAGTTCTTC. This encodes CASSELYEQFF.

The chain recombines TRBV11-1 with TRBJ1-2; 11 bases map to TRBD1. The V gene's germline CDR1 is SGHAT and CDR2 FQDESV (reference sequence). The CDR3 runs 13 residues. The V gene end was trimmed by 5 bases and the J gene end by 6 bases; junction bases not matched to a gene: 2. The CDR3 loop is CASSGTGGDGYTF. In DNA form, the CDR3 reads TGTGCCAGCAGCGGGACAGGGGGGGATGGCTACACCTTC.

The sample holds one count of this clone. CDR3 coding DNA: TGTGCCAGCTCACCCACGGGTGGGGGCTACACCTTC. This encodes CASSPTGGGYTF. This chain links TRBV18 with TRBJ1-2; D remains unclear. V was cut by 3 bases and J by 8 bases, with 10 bases left in between. The CDR3 consists of 12 residues. Germline V lookup: CDR1 KGHSH, CDR2 LQKENI.

This chain links TRBV30 with TRBJ1-1, with TRBD1 matching 7 bases. With 4 bases clipped from V and 0 bases from J, the junction kept 8 bases outside the gene matches. Germline CDR1 GTSNPN, CDR2 SVGIG (reference sequence). This CDR3 region has 15 residues. CDR3 sequence: CAWTTTGLMNTEAFF. CDR3 in DNA: TGTGCCTGGACCACGACAGGGCTAATGAACACTGAAGCTTTCTTT.

This chain connects TRBV5-5 to TRBJ2-1, with TRBD2 as a possible D gene (6 bases). The V gene's germline CDR1 is SGHKS and CDR2 YYEKEE (reference sequence). Trimming left V 5 bases short and J 6 bases short, with 15 bases between. This CDR3 comprises 14 residues. The CDR3 sequence is CASRIPGGSNEQFF. In nucleotides, the CDR3 is TGTGCCAGCAGGATACCCGGGGGTAGCAATGAGCAGTTCTTC.

This clone was picked up a small number of times. V usage is TRBV5-6 and J usage is TRBJ2-5; D might be TRBD1 (6 bases). Germline CDR1 and CDR2: SGHDT and YYEEEE. Trimming stripped 4 bases from V and 5 bases from J, with 15 bases between. The CDR3 runs 14 residues. The CDR3 protein is CASSLGTTGETQYF. The CDR3 region has the DNA TGTGCCAGCAGCCTTGGGACAACGGGGGAGACCCAGTACTTC.